This TCR beta chain was captured in a study of blood T cell repertoires in COVID-19. In the study overall: Some COVID-19 samples were acute and others convalescent; all came from the United States, Italy and Spain. In each case, the material was cDNA or gDNA derived from T cells, B-cell-depleted T cells, or PBMCs.

As originally analysed: From reference gene primer amplification, estimates of nucleated cell counts were derived. Produced via immunoSEQ multiplex PCR; TCRdb's table is partial and in-frame only. The V and J calls and clone size come from that table; D and trimming were worked out from the DNA. The sample includes roughly 160,000 clones, 88% of them seen just once. This clone was observed a single time. V shed 1 base, J shed 4 bases, and the junction held 4 bases outside the gene matches. This CDR3 region has 15 residues. Per germline, CDR1 ENHRY and CDR2 SYGVKD. The chain recombines TRBV10-3 with TRBJ1-5; 7 bases line up with TRBD1. Sequenced sample: peripheral blood. This sequence was found in a man between 60 and 70 years old with acute or convalescent COVID-19. The CDR3 DNA follows: TGTGCCATCAGTGAGTACAGGGACAGTAATCAGCCCCAGCATTTT. Its translation is CAISEYRDSNQPQHF.